These 17 T cell receptor beta chains share one sample of origin, sequenced in a study of naive and memory T cell subsets. Whole-study results and caveats: Especially in CD8 cells, naive repertoires contained a few larger clonotypes, possibly CD45RA-re-expressing memory cells.

An equimolar mix of two oligonucleotides served as the beta constant-region primer for TRBC1 and TRBC2. The ligated cDNA underwent four PCR rounds using SP2 and nested alpha and beta constant-region primers. TCRdb re-derived calls from the UMI-ligation and nested PCR reads in MiXCR, one entry per CDR3 protein. The sample contains around 100,000 distinct CDR3 sequences, about 14% of which appear only once. These TCRs are of unknown antigen specificity. Sequenced sample: naive CD8+ T cells from blood. Receptors were obtained from a human donor in good health.

This clonotype has a count of ten or more. V and J are TRBV7-6 and TRBJ2-2, with 13 positions matching TRBD2. The CDR3 length is 20 residues. V lost 3 bases and J lost 4; bases outside the gene matches: 14. Per the germline V gene, CDR1 is SGHVS and CDR2 is FNYEAQ. The CDR3 protein is CASSLDPSYGTSGTTGELFF. The CDR3 coding sequence is TGTGCCAGCAGCTTGGATCCCAGTTACGGGACTAGCGGGACCACCGGGGAGCTGTTTTTT.

The chain couples TRBV12-3 or TRBV12-4 to TRBJ2-1; 10 bases are shared with TRBD2. The ends lost 1 base at V and 4 bases at J; junction bases unmatched: 13. CDR3 length equals 19 residues. The DNA for the CDR3 is TGTGCCAGCAGTTTAGGGGCCCCTAGCGGGAGTTGGGGGTACAATGAGCAGTTCTTC. As protein: CASSLGAPSGSWGYNEQFF.

This sequence joins TRBV5-5 and TRBJ2-2, with TRBD1 matching over 9 bases. From germline, CDR1 is SGHKS and CDR2 YYEKEE (reference sequence). The CDR3 spans 17 residues. After removal of 4 bases from V and 3 bases from J, the junction contained 10 bases not matched to a gene. CDR3 sequence: CASSAPPGQGHTGELFF. The CDR3 nucleotides are TGTGCCAGCAGCGCCCCGCCGGGACAGGGACACACCGGGGAGCTGTTTTTT.

The table lists this clonotype with a few counts. CDR3: CASSLISSGSPDTQYF. CDR3 DNA: TGTGCCAGCAGCTTAATATCTAGCGGGAGTCCAGATACGCAGTATTTT. J is TRBJ2-3 and V is TRBV7-3, with 10 positions matching TRBD2. The germline gives CDR1 SGHTA, CDR2 FQGTGA. CDR3 length: 16 residues. With 1 base clipped from V and 4 bases from J, the junction kept 5 bases outside the gene matches. The full variable domain, in which reference TRBV7-3 and TRBJ2-3 provide the parts outside the CDR3, is GAGVSQTPSNKVTEKGKYVELRCDPISGHTALYWYRQSLGQGPEFLIYFQGTGAADDSGLPNDRFFAVRPEGSVSTLKIQRTERGDSAVYLCASSLISSGSPDTQYFGPGTRLTVL.

There are a few counts of this clonotype. The J gene is TRBJ2-3, the V gene TRBV6-6, with D unclear. Trimming cost V 4 bases and J 2 bases, with 10 bases left between them. In germline, CDR1 is MNHNY, CDR2 SVGAGI (reference sequence). The CDR3 sequence is 14 residues long. This chain's CDR3 is CASSWAYFTDTQYF. The CDR3 bases are TGTGCCAGCAGTTGGGCCTACTTCACAGATACGCAGTATTTT.

V usage is TRBV24-1 and J usage is TRBJ2-1; TRBD1 aligns across 7 bases. The CDR3 spans 15 residues. The germline V gene has CDR1 KGHDR and CDR2 SFDVKD. Trimming took 3 bases from V and 4 from J; bases not matched to a gene: 5. CDR3 nucleotides: TGTGCCACCAGTGATGGGTGGGACAGTTACAATGAGCAGTTCTTC. It translates to CATSDGWDSYNEQFF.

This clonotype has at least ten counts. This chain connects TRBV12-3 or TRBV12-4 to TRBJ2-7; 9 positions agree with TRBD1. This CDR3 has 16 residues. The junction had 10 bases not matched to a gene; V was cut back by 3 bases and J by 4 bases. The DNA for the CDR3 is TGTGCCAGCAGTTTCGACTCCGGGACAGGGAGATACGAGCAGTACTTC. Protein sequence: CASSFDSGTGRYEQYF.

This chain links TRBV7-9 with TRBJ2-1; D could derive from TRBD1 or TRBD2 (5 bases each). The ends were cut back, 4 bases at V and 2 bases at J, with 15 bases in the middle. The germline V gene encodes CDR1 SEHNR and CDR2 FQNEAQ (reference sequence). This CDR3 comprises 16 residues. The CDR3 DNA reads as TGTGCCAGCAGCTCATTCGGGGACGGAACCTACAATGAGCAGTTCTTC. Its protein is CASSSFGDGTYNEQFF.

The chain uses TRBV20-1 and TRBJ2-1, with 8 positions matching TRBD2. Germline values: CDR1 DFQATT, CDR2 SNEGSKA (reference sequence). The J segment lost 4 bases and the V segment lost 5 bases, leaving 7 bases of the junction unmatched. The CDR3 length is 14 residues. For the CDR3, the DNA is TGCAGTGCTCGTAGCGGGATCTCTTACAATGAGCAGTTCTTC. It is translated as CSARSGISYNEQFF.

This rearrangement joins TRBV28 to TRBJ2-7, with TRBD2 identical over 7 bases. Germline assignment: CDR1 MDHEN and CDR2 SYDVKM. The length of the CDR3 is 12 residues. The ends lost 3 bases at V and 7 bases at J; junction bases unmatched: 3. The CDR3 bases are TGTGCCAGCAGTTTGGCGCGGGAGGAGCAGTACTTC. As protein: CASSLAREEQYF.

This chain joins TRBV11-2 and TRBJ2-3; D not resolved. Trimming pared 4 bases from V and 6 bases from J, leaving 11 bases between. This CDR3 contains 13 residues. Germline values: CDR1 SGHAT, CDR2 FQNNGV. The CDR3 region has the DNA TGTGCCAGCAGCTACGACTCAGCTGATACGCAGTATTTT. This sequence encodes CASSYDSADTQYF. The entire variable domain, with the rest obtained from reference TRBV11-2 and TRBJ2-3, is as follows: EAGVAQSPRYKIIEKRQSVAFWCNPISGHATLYWYQQILGQGPKLLIQFQNNGVVDDSQLPKDRFSAERLKGVDSTLKIQPAKLEDSAVYLCASSYDSADTQYFGPGTRLTVL.

This sequence joins TRBV5-1 and TRBJ1-1; D gene ambiguous. This CDR3 contains 13 residues. Trimming left V 5 bases short and J 6 bases short, with 14 bases between. Germline CDR1 SGHRS, CDR2 YFSETQ. The CDR3 protein is CASRWNSDSEAFF. The CDR3 DNA follows: TGCGCCAGCAGATGGAACAGCGACTCTGAAGCTTTCTTT.

V is TRBV13 and J is TRBJ1-5; 7 nucleotides agree with TRBD1. The CDR3 has 15 residues. Trimming cost V 5 bases and J 0 bases; bases outside gene matches: 4. Germline CDR1 and CDR2: PRHDT and FYEKMQ (reference sequence). The CDR3 protein is CASSQGQTSNQPQHF. As DNA, the CDR3 is TGTGCCAGCAGCCAGGGACAGACTAGCAATCAGCCCCAGCATTTT.

This rearrangement joins TRBV11-2 to TRBJ1-2, with 7 bases lining up with TRBD1. Germline values: CDR1 SGHAT, CDR2 FQNNGV. Trimming removed 3 bases from V and 2 bases from J; junction bases left unmatched: 6. The CDR3 is 15 residues long. The CDR3 reads CASSFSTGSNYGYTF. In DNA form, the CDR3 reads TGTGCCAGCAGCTTCTCGACAGGGTCGAACTATGGCTACACCTTC.

A few counts support this clonotype. The rearrangement links TRBV12-3 or TRBV12-4 to TRBJ2-4; D gene ambiguous. CDR3 length equals 13 residues. Trimming stripped 3 bases from V and 7 bases from J, with 10 bases between. CDR3 bases: TGTGCCAGCAGTTTCTGGCCTGGGAACATTCAGTACTTC. Translating it yields CASSFWPGNIQYF.

This chain connects TRBV6-1 to TRBJ1-1; no firm D call. V was clipped by 4 bases and J by 1 base, with 16 bases between them. Germline loops: CDR1 MNHNS, CDR2 SASEGT. This CDR3 has 16 amino acids. The CDR3 reads CASSVLGSPANTEAFF. The CDR3, as DNA: TGTGCCAGCAGTGTACTTGGGAGCCCAGCGAACACTGAAGCTTTCTTT.

The chain combines TRBV5-6 with TRBJ2-3; D possibly uses TRBD1 or TRBD2 (5 bases each). CDR1 and CDR2 from the germline V gene are SGHDT and YYEEEE. Trimming stripped 4 bases from V and 5 bases from J, with 20 bases between. The length of the CDR3 is 16 residues. CDR3 nucleotides: TGTGCCAGCAGCCCGAAGACAGAGGGCAGCGGAGATACGCAGTATTTT. Its translation: CASSPKTEGSGDTQYF. Using reference TRBV5-6 and TRBJ2-3 for the parts outside the CDR3, the full variable domain is DAGVTQSPTHLIKTRGQQVTLRCSPKSGHDTVSWYQQALGQGPQFIFQYYEEEERQRGNFPDRFSGHQFPNYSSELNVNALLLGDSALYLCASSPKTEGSGDTQYFGPGTRLTVL.